This TCR beta chain emerged from a study of T cell repertoires in cytomegalovirus infection. The CDR3 has 14 residues. Germline CDR1 SGHTA, CDR2 FQGNSA. V trimming: 5 bases; J trimming: 8 bases; junction bases outside the gene matches: 10. This clonotype was counted ten times or more. Its matching antigen is unknown. TCRdb fed the reads into MiXCR, producing one record per CDR3 protein. Of 250,000 to 400,000 distinct CDR3 sequences in the sample, roughly 25% are singletons; the top ten hold 13%. J is TRBJ1-2 and V is TRBV7-2, with 8 positions matching TRBD1. This TCR derives from a human donor in good health (CMV status not recorded). Some clones in this sample may be carry-over from other donors' samples. This specimen was cultured PBMCs, taken from culture after CMV antigen stimulation. CDR3 DNA: TGTGCCAGCAGCACACTATGGACAGGGTCCGGCTACACCTTC. Encoded protein: CASSTLWTGSGYTF.